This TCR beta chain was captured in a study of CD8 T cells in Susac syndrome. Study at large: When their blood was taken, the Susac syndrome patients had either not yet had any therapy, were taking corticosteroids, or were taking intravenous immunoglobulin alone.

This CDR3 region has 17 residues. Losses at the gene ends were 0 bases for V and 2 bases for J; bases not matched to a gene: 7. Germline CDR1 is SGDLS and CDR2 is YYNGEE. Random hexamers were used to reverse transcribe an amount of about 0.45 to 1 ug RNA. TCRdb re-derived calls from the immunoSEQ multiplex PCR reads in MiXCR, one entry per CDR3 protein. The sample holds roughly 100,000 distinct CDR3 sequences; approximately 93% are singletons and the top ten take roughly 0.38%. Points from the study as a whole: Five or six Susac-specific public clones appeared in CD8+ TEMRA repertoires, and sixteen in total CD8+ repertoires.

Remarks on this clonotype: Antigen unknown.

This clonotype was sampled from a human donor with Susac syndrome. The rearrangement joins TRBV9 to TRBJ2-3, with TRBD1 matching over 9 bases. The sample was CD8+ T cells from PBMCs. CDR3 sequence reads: CASSVDPQGAYTDTQYF. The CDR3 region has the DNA TGTGCCAGCAGCGTAGACCCACAGGGGGCTTACACAGATACGCAGTATTTT.